This is a list of T cell receptor beta chains from one sample in a study of breast tumors, draining lymph nodes, adjacent tissues. MiXCR was run by TCRdb on the multiplex PCR reads, yielding one entry per CDR3 protein. The sample consists of 250,000 or so distinct CDR3 sequences, roughly 30% of them appearing once. Sequences were obtained from axillary lymph node tissue. These receptors all stem from a female donor with breast cancer. Some clones in this sample may be carry-over from other donors' samples. Both conserved end residues are part of each CDR3. The order of the fields is V gene, D gene, clone size, J gene, CDR3 length, CDR3 DNA, CDR3 protein. The D gene is left open where the match is weak. Size tells how often a clone was seen (once, few, many) or the class of an expanded clone, and some rows leave it out.

v_call: TRBV6-2/TRBV6-3; d_call: .; clone_size: .; j_call: TRBJ2-5; cdr3_length: 14; cdr3_nt: TGTGCCAGCAGACTACTAGCAGGACAAGAGGCCCAGTACTTC; cdr3_aa: CASRLLAGQEAQYF
v_call: TRBV7-9; d_call: .; clone_size: few; j_call: TRBJ2-4; cdr3_length: 18; cdr3_nt: TGTGCCAGCAGCCCGGACAATCAGGGTCGCAGGGGGGATGGCATTCAGTACTTC; cdr3_aa: CASSPDNQGRRGDGIQYF
v_call: TRBV7-2; d_call: .; clone_size: many; j_call: TRBJ2-3; cdr3_length: 21; cdr3_nt: TGTGCCAGCAGCTTTTTTGACACTCGGGGCCCGAAGTGGGGGCGCACAGATACGCAGTATTTT; cdr3_aa: CASSFFDTRGPKWGRTDTQYF
v_call: TRBV7-7; d_call: .; clone_size: many; j_call: TRBJ2-7; cdr3_length: 15; cdr3_nt: TGTGCTAGCAGCTTACGACGGGGAACCTCCTACGAGCAGTACTTC; cdr3_aa: CASSLRRGTSYEQYF
v_call: TRBV10-3; d_call: TRBD2; clone_size: .; j_call: TRBJ2-3; cdr3_length: 12; cdr3_nt: TGTGCCATCGGCGGGAGGCGATATACGCAGTATTTT; cdr3_aa: CAIGGRRYTQYF
v_call: TRBV10-1; d_call: .; clone_size: once; j_call: TRBJ2-1; cdr3_length: 12; cdr3_nt: TGCGTCAGCAGTGAGCATGGAAATGGGCAGTTCTTC; cdr3_aa: CVSSEHGNGQFF
v_call: TRBV7-8; d_call: .; clone_size: many; j_call: TRBJ2-3; cdr3_length: 19; cdr3_nt: TGTGCCAGCAGCCCGAGGGCTCGCAGCGGCGTCCAGGGCACAGATACGCAGTATTTT; cdr3_aa: CASSPRARSGVQGTDTQYF
v_call: TRBV7-8; d_call: .; clone_size: many; j_call: TRBJ2-1; cdr3_length: 17; cdr3_nt: TGTGCCAGCAGCTACCAACGTGGCGGGATGCTCTACAATGAGCAGTTCTTC; cdr3_aa: CASSYQRGGMLYNEQFF
v_call: TRBV25-1; d_call: .; clone_size: .; j_call: TRBJ1-2; cdr3_length: 16; cdr3_nt: TGTGCCAGCAGTGATCTCGGGCGGACCCAATACAATGGCTACACCTTC; cdr3_aa: CASSDLGRTQYNGYTF
v_call: TRBV20-1; d_call: .; clone_size: many; j_call: TRBJ2-3; cdr3_length: 12; cdr3_nt: TGCAGTGCCTCGGGGGGCACAGATACGCAGTATTTT; cdr3_aa: CSASGGTDTQYF